Listed here are 12 T cell receptor beta chains from one sample, sequenced in a study of shared clonotypes between healthy human individuals. Using immunoSEQ multiplex PCR, the repertoire was profiled, and TCRdb retains in-frame clones only, with some absent. Of roughly 2.1 million clones detected, approximately 94% appear once; the ten largest clones hold more than 1.5%. The naive CD8 fraction comprised CD45RO-negative cells positively selected for CCR7 and excluded terminally differentiated effector memory CD45RA+ cells. Sequencing was performed on naive CD8+ T cells from PBMCs. These receptors were obtained from a man aged 18 to 29 in good health. Some clones in this sample may be carry-over from other donors' samples.

This clone was recorded only once. V and J are TRBV5-8 and TRBJ1-1, with a weak D call TRBD1 (5 bases). Germline-derived CDR1 and CDR2 are SGHTS and YDEGEE. Trimming cost V 4 bases and J 0 bases, with 10 bases left between them. The CDR3 contains 14 residues. In nucleotides, the CDR3 is TGTGCCAGCAGCCCGAAGACAGTGAACACTGAAGCTTTCTTT. Amino acids: CASSPKTVNTEAFF.

This sequence joins TRBV4-1 and TRBJ1-2; 10 bases fit TRBD1. The CDR3 length is 16 residues. Trimming took 1 base from V and 4 from J; bases not matched to a gene: 6. Germline-derived CDR1 and CDR2 are MGHRA and YSYEKL. The CDR3 coding sequence is TGCGCCAGCAGCCAAGTCCCGACAGGGGGCTTCTATGGCTACACCTTC. Translation: CASSQVPTGGFYGYTF.

The chain joins TRBV6-6 to TRBJ2-3, with a possible D match to TRBD2 (6 bases). Trimming took off 3 bases at V and 0 bases at J, with 13 bases between the two ends. Germline V gene lookup returns CDR1 MNHNY and CDR2 SVGAGI (reference sequence). The CDR3 has 16 amino acids. The CDR3 DNA reads TGTGCCAGCAGTTATTGGGCTAGCGCAAGCACAGATACGCAGTATTTT. This translates into CASSYWASASTDTQYF.

This clone occurred a few times. This chain links TRBV27 with TRBJ1-1, with a tentative D call TRBD1 (5 bases). The V and J ends lost 3 bases and 2 bases respectively, with 16 bases between them. From germline, CDR1 is MNHEY and CDR2 SMNVEV (reference sequence). The CDR3 has 16 residues. CDR3 region: CASSLGPTGTNTEAFF. The CDR3 DNA is TGTGCCAGCAGTTTGGGACCAACGGGGACTAACACTGAAGCTTTCTTT.

This chain uses TRBV19 with TRBJ1-1; TRBD1 agrees at 10 bases. The CDR3 loop spans 17 amino acids. The germline CDR1 and CDR2 sequences are LNHDA and SQIVND (reference sequence). J lost 1 base, V lost 4 bases, and 9 bases had no gene match. This CDR3 is CASSTETGGDGNTEAFF. In DNA form, the CDR3 reads TGTGCCAGTAGTACGGAGACAGGGGGCGATGGGAACACTGAAGCTTTCTTT.

J is TRBJ2-3 and V is TRBV4-1; TRBD2 is a possible D gene (6 bases). The germline CDR1 and CDR2 sequences are MGHRA and YSYEKL. V shed 4 bases and J shed 0 bases, with 11 bases lying between them. This CDR3 has 15 residues. CDR3: CASSRLADSTDTQYF. Here the CDR3 DNA reads TGCGCCAGCAGCCGCTTAGCGGATAGCACAGATACGCAGTATTTT.

The chain couples TRBV27 to TRBJ2-4, with D unclear. The CDR3 consists of 13 residues. The ends were cut back, 6 bases at V and 5 bases at J, with 11 bases in the middle. Germline values: CDR1 MNHEY, CDR2 SMNVEV (reference sequence). The CDR3 coding sequence is TGTGCCAGCAGCAATCGACTTGAAAACATTCAGTACTTC. Protein product: CASSNRLENIQYF.

The chain carries TRBV12-5 and TRBJ1-1; maybe TRBD1 (5 bases). Germline CDR1 LGHNT, CDR2 FRNRAP. V lost 3 bases and J 8 bases, leaving 7 bases between the germline ends. CDR3 length: 11 residues. The CDR3 DNA reads TGTGCTAGTGGTTTCGGGGGAGAAGCTTTCTTT. This encodes CASGFGGEAFF.

The rearrangement links TRBV11-2 to TRBJ2-7, with 7 bases matching TRBD2. CDR3 size: 15 residues. In germline, CDR1 is SGHAT, CDR2 FQNNGV. J was trimmed by 7 bases and V by 5 bases; bases with no gene match: 14. CDR3 bases: TGTGCCAGCAGCCCCCTCGCGGGAGCTGAGGGGGAGCAGTACTTC. Its protein product is CASSPLAGAEGEQYF. Complete variable domain (other parts from reference TRBV11-2 and TRBJ2-7): EAGVAQSPRYKIIEKRQSVAFWCNPISGHATLYWYQQILGQGPKLLIQFQNNGVVDDSQLPKDRFSAERLKGVDSTLKIQPAKLEDSAVYLCASSPLAGAEGEQYFGPGTRLTVT.

This clone was observed a few times. This rearrangement joins TRBV10-1 to TRBJ2-3; 11 bases align to TRBD1. Trimming at V came to 2 bases and at J to 5 bases, leaving 3 bases not matched to a gene. The CDR3 consists of 15 residues. Germline V gene sequence: CDR1 WNHNN, CDR2 SYGVQD (reference sequence). The CDR3 nucleotides are TGCGCCAGCAGTGAGGGACAGGGGGCTGGAGATACGCAGTATTTT. This codes for CASSEGQGAGDTQYF.

CDR3 region: CASSSEVPYEQYF. The DNA of the CDR3 is TGTGCCAGCAGTTCTGAAGTGCCCTACGAGCAGTACTTC. The genes are TRBV28 and TRBJ2-7; no reliable D call. The germline V gene encodes CDR1 MDHEN and CDR2 SYDVKM. V was pared by 4 bases and J by 2 bases, with 9 bases between. The CDR3 has 13 residues.

The CDR3 DNA is TGTGCCAGCAGCCTACTAGCGCCTTCCTACGAGCAGTACTTC. This sequence encodes CASSLLAPSYEQYF. The rearrangement joins TRBV14 to TRBJ2-7; 7 bases fit TRBD2. V trimming: 4 bases; J trimming: 1 base; junction bases outside the gene matches: 4. Germline CDR1 reads SGHDN; CDR2 reads FVKESK. The CDR3 is 14 residues long. The whole variable domain, filled in from reference TRBV14 and TRBJ2-7, reads EAGVTQFPSHSVIEKGQTVTLRCDPISGHDNLYWYRRVMGKEIKFLLHFVKESKQDESGMPNNRFLAERTGGTYSTLKVQPAELEDSGVYFCASSLLAPSYEQYFGPGTRLTVT.